This TCR beta chain was identified during a study of Ad26.COV2.S vaccination and SARS-CoV-2 variants listed by TCRdb under 2021. Describing the broader study: Donors in the vaccine arm were drawn from COV1001, a phase I-IIa trial of Ad26.COV2.S in healthy adults that was multicentre, randomized, double-blind and placebo-controlled. Ad26.COV2.S was administered intramuscularly at a dose of 5x10^10 or 1x10^11 viral particles, either as one shot or as two shots given 56 days apart. A total of about 30 samples were included in the TCR-sequenced set, comprising approximately 20 Ad26.COV2.S vaccine recipients, 5 placebo recipients and 8 SARS-CoV-2 convalescent individuals. Investigators remained blinded to trial group allocation during experiments and outcome assessment. Participants in the trial were split at random into five groups of five each, receiving low-dose or high-dose Ad26.COV2.S once or twice, or else placebo on both occasions. The specificity and breadth of SARS-CoV-2-reactive T cell receptors after Ad26.COV2.S vaccination were assessed by TCRbeta repertoire sequencing. The full study reports these points: Comparable non-spike TCR breadth was observed between vaccine and placebo recipients, consistent with only spike being contained in the vaccine. The study was not powered to compare responses between vaccine doses or regimens. Substantial breadth of spike-specific CD8+ and CD4+ T cell responses was reported after vaccination. The authors noted that the TCR breadth and depth analyses may have underestimated total T cell responses. Spike-specific TCR breadth was higher in Ad26.COV2.S recipients than in placebo recipients (P = 0.0014).

TCRbeta CDR3 regions were sequenced with the immunoSEQ Assay. After extraction, genomic DNA underwent amplification by bias-controlled multiplex PCR, followed by high-throughput sequencing. The study's own analysis went as follows. To quantify the absolute abundance of every unique TCRbeta CDR3 region, sequences were collapsed and filtered. T cell fraction was estimated by normalization of TCRbeta template counts to usable DNA, with usable DNA being measured through amplification of reference genes present in all nucleated cells. Repertoire TCRs were annotated as SARS-CoV-2-specific by exact matching of V gene, CDR3 amino acid sequence and J gene to a known reactive TCR set. The reference SARS-CoV-2 TCR set was obtained from MIRA and was filtered for enrichment in COVID-19-positive ImmuneCODE repertoires, whereby public or cross-reactive TCRs were removed. Using the MIRA antigens, annotated TCRs were further analysed by specific ORF or by position within an ORF. Breadth was defined as the number of annotated unique rearrangements divided by the total number of unique productive rearrangements, and depth was defined as the summed frequency of the annotated unique rearrangements. TCR breadth was compared between groups using two-sided Wilcoxon rank-sum tests. Entries here come from immuneACCESS through TCRdb and include only in-frame sequences with V and J called. Some clones fail to appear in such tables; in the studies checked, an unresolved V gene covers under half of the shortfall, and the cause of the remainder is unknown. Clone size and the V and J calls come from that table; the DNA yielded D and trimming. This sample gives fewer than 500,000 clones in total; roughly nine tenths of them show up just once. Approximately 2.5% of the sample belongs to the ten largest clones.

As concerns this clone: The antigen it binds to is not known. Base quality data are lacking; no much larger clone is found one base away.

In light of the paper, this sample's treatment or condition label describes: roughly 18 received Ad26.COV2.S at low or high dose, single or two shots; roughly five received placebo; per-sample allocation not given. For vaccine and placebo recipients, repertoires were sequenced using samples collected on day 63 after the first injection. In Cohort 1b, about 25 adults aged 18-55 years were enrolled at a single site in Boston, USA, between 29 July and 7 August 2020. As a vaccine, Ad26.COV2.S was a replication-incompetent adenovirus type 26 vector that expressed a prefusion-stabilized SARS-CoV-2 spike protein derived from the original Wuhan strain. CDR1 and CDR2 were assigned from the germline V gene (reference sequence) as MNHEY and SMNVEV. CDR3 length: 13 amino acids, cysteine to phenylalanine. The kept DNA is CDR3 alone, 39 bases in frame from the first base. Trimming takes 3 bases from V and 4 bases from J, and the germline ends sit 8 bases apart.

This clonotype was obtained from a person between 18 and 59 years old who received the Ad26.COV2.S COVID-19 vaccine or a placebo. Here the chain combines TRBV27 and TRBJ2-3; the D gene assignment is ambiguous. The sample was peripheral blood, taken in a trial of Ad26.COV2.S vaccine versus placebo. CDR3 region: CASSFQKADTQYF. The nucleotide sequence reads TGTGCCAGCAGTTTCCAGAAGGCAGATACGCAGTATTTT.